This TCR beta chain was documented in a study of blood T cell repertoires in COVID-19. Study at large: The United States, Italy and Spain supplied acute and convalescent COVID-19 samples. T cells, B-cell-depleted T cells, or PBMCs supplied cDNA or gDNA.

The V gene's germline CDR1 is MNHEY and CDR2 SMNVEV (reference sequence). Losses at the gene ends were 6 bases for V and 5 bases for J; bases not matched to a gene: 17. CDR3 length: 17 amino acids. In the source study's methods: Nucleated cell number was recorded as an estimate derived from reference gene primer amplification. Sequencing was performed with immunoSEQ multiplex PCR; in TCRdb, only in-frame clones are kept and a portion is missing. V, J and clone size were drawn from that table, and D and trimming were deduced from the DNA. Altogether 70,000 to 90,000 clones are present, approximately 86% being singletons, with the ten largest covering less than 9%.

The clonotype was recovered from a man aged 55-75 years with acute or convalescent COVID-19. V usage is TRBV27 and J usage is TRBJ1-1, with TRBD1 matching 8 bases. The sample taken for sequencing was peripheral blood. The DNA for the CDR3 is TGTGCCAGCAGGAATTTAGGACAGGGTAGGTTGCGGACTGAAGCTTTCTTT. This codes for CASRNLGQGRLRTEAFF.